In its sample, the clone carrying this T cell receptor (beta chain) was seen once. The data stem from a study of T cell repertoires in ileal Crohn's disease. Germline loops: CDR1 ENHRY, CDR2 SYGVKD. The CDR3 covers 11 residues. Trimming shortened V by 10 bases and J by 8 bases, and 11 bases separated the two germline ends. The assay was immunoSEQ multiplex PCR, and TCRdb's table has in-frame clones only and misses some. In the table there are 13,000 or so clones, around 90% of which are singletons. The gene calls are TRBV10-3 and TRBJ1-4, with no clear D. This receptor was identified in an adult with Crohn's disease. Specimen: ileal tissue. CDR3 protein: CASAVAEKLFF. The CDR3 coding sequence is TGTGCCAGCGCGGTCGCCGAAAAACTGTTTTTT.